These 26 T cell receptor beta chains originate from one sample sequenced in a study of blood T cell repertoires in COVID-19. TCRdb keeps only in-frame clones here, not all; method: immunoSEQ multiplex PCR. The sample shows about 210,000 clones, around nine tenths of them seen only once. Sequencing used peripheral blood. All receptors come from a man aged 55 to 70 who had recovered from COVID-19.

This clone has a single count. One end of the junction does not line up with germline, which may come from a read error. V gene TRBV24-1 combines with J gene TRBJ2-7, with TRBD2 as a possible D gene (5 bases). CDR1 KGHDR and CDR2 SFDVKD come from the germline V gene. There are 11 residues in the CDR3. The CDR3 DNA reads as TGTGCCGCCAGAGGACTCTACGAGCAGTACTTC. This codes for CAARGLYEQYF.

There are a few counts of this clone. The chain has TRBV2 and TRBJ1-2, with 9 bases identical to TRBD1. Per the germline V gene, CDR1 is SNHLY and CDR2 is FYNNEI. V trimming: 5 bases; J trimming: 4 bases; junction bases outside the gene matches: 11. The CDR3 loop spans 16 amino acids. The CDR3 DNA reads TGTGCCAGCAGTCCAGGGACAGGGCCGGGGAGCTATGGCTACACCTTC. Residues: CASSPGTGPGSYGYTF. Drawing the rest from reference TRBV2 and TRBJ1-2, the complete variable domain is EPEVTQTPSHQVTQMGQEVILRCVPISNHLYFYWYRQILGQKVEFLVSFYNNEISEKSEIFDDQFSVERPDGSNFTLKIRSTKLEDSAMYFCASSPGTGPGSYGYTFGSGTRLTVV.

This clone is a singleton in its sample. The gene calls are TRBV7-2 and TRBJ1-1; 7 nucleotides line up with TRBD1. Germline values: CDR1 SGHTA, CDR2 FQGNSA. The V segment lost 4 bases and the J segment 5 bases; nucleotides outside the gene matches: 10. The CDR3 sequence is 15 residues long. The CDR3 coding sequence is TGTGCCAGCAGCTCAACCCGTTCCAGGGGGACTGAAGCTTTCTTT. It specifies CASSSTRSRGTEAFF.

In its sample, this clone was seen once. V is TRBV7-9 and J is TRBJ2-5; 10 nucleotides match TRBD2. Germline CDR1 SEHNR, CDR2 FQNEAQ (reference sequence). The trim removed 1 base at V and 4 bases at J, leaving 0 bases unmatched. The CDR3 loop spans 14 amino acids. The CDR3: CASSLGTSGETQYF. In DNA form, the CDR3 reads TGTGCCAGCAGCTTAGGGACTAGCGGAGAGACCCAGTACTTC.

The chain combines TRBV10-1 with TRBJ1-1, with D possibly being TRBD1 (5 bases). Trimming shortened V by 6 bases and J by 2 bases, and 13 bases separated the two germline ends. The CDR3 totals 14 residues. In germline, CDR1 is WNHNN, CDR2 SYGVQD (reference sequence). CDR3 nucleotide sequence: TGCGCCAGCAGCCCCGGGGGGAGCAACACTGAAGCTTTCTTT. This sequence encodes CASSPGGSNTEAFF.

The V call is TRBV5-1, the J call TRBJ2-1, with TRBD2 identical over 13 bases. V lost 1 base to trimming and J lost 6 bases; unmatched junction nucleotides: 7. This CDR3 spans 17 amino acids. Germline loops: CDR1 SGHRS, CDR2 YFSETQ. This CDR3 reads CASSLLTGTSGTNEQFF. The CDR3 DNA sequence: TGCGCCAGCAGCTTGCTCACCGGGACTAGCGGGACCAATGAGCAGTTCTTC. Full variable domain (remainder filled in from reference TRBV5-1 and TRBJ2-1): KAGVTQTPRYLIKTRGQQVTLSCSPISGHRSVSWYQQTPGQGLQFLFEYFSETQRNKGNFPGRFSGRQFSNSRSEMNVSTLELGDSALYLCASSLLTGTSGTNEQFFGPGTRLTVL.

The CDR3 DNA reads TGTGCCAGCAGCCAAGCTGGCGGCACGGACTCTGAAGCTTTCTTT. It translates to CASSQAGGTDSEAFF. The gene calls are TRBV14 and TRBJ1-1, with D hard to call. The CDR3 consists of 15 residues. Germline V gene sequence: CDR1 SGHDN, CDR2 FVKESK. V lost 1 base and J 6 bases, leaving 15 bases between the germline ends.

The chain joins TRBV19 to TRBJ1-4, with TRBD1 matching over 7 bases. The CDR3 contains 16 residues. V trimming: 3 bases; J trimming: 5 bases; junction bases outside the gene matches: 9. Germline V lookup: CDR1 LNHDA, CDR2 SQIVND (reference sequence). CDR3 loop: CASSMRGDRRNEKLFF. DNA of the CDR3: TGTGCCAGTAGTATGAGGGGGGACAGAAGGAATGAAAAACTGTTTTTT.

The chain links TRBV30 to TRBJ1-1; weak D call: TRBD1 (5 bases). This CDR3 is built from 13 residues. The V and J ends lost 5 bases and 0 bases respectively, with 10 bases between them. Germline-derived CDR1 and CDR2 are GTSNPN and SVGIG (reference sequence). The chain's CDR3 is CAWGGALNTEAFF. The DNA of the CDR3 is TGTGCCTGGGGGGGAGCGCTGAACACTGAAGCTTTCTTT.

Comment on this clone: Mismatch with germline at one junction end may stem from a read error. The chain is built from TRBV5-1 and TRBJ2-1, with D tentatively TRBD1 (6 bases). The CDR3 is made up of 15 amino acids. The germline gives CDR1 SGHRS, CDR2 YFSETQ. The CDR3 region has the DNA TGCGCCAGCAGCTTTGAGGGACATTCCTCCAATGAGCAGTTCTTC. The encoded protein is CASSFEGHSSNEQFF.

V and J are TRBV27 and TRBJ2-5; 8 bases are shared with TRBD2. Unmatched junction bases numbered 5, after V lost 3 bases and J lost 5 bases. Germline V gene data show CDR1 as MNHEY and CDR2 as SMNVEV (reference sequence). The CDR3 loop spans 14 amino acids. CDR3 DNA sequence: TGTGCCAGCAGTTTGAGCGGGGGCAGGGAGACCCAGTACTTC. The encoded protein is CASSLSGGRETQYF.

This sequence joins TRBV5-1 and TRBJ2-2; 10 bases fit TRBD2. The junction had 4 bases not matched to a gene; V was cut back by 0 bases and J by 5 bases. Germline values: CDR1 SGHRS, CDR2 YFSETQ. The CDR3 runs to 16 residues. The CDR3 coding sequence is TGCGCCAGCAGCTTGGGGCTAGCGGGAGTAACCGGGGAGCTGTTTTTT. As protein: CASSLGLAGVTGELFF. Variable domain in full (rest from reference TRBV5-1 and TRBJ2-2): KAGVTQTPRYLIKTRGQQVTLSCSPISGHRSVSWYQQTPGQGLQFLFEYFSETQRNKGNFPGRFSGRQFSNSRSEMNVSTLELGDSALYLCASSLGLAGVTGELFFGEGSRLTVL.

This chain joins TRBV12-3 or TRBV12-4 and TRBJ1-4; TRBD1 might be the D (6 bases). Trimming shortened V by 10 bases and J by 8 bases, and 17 bases separated the two germline ends. This CDR3 comprises 13 residues. Here the CDR3 reads CATTQGFGEKLFF. The CDR3 bases are TGTGCCACCACACAGGGTTTTGGAGAAAAACTGTTTTTT.

The genes are TRBV19 and TRBJ2-3; 9 nucleotides agree with TRBD2. The V gene end was trimmed by 4 bases and the J gene end by 2 bases; junction bases not matched to a gene: 7. The length of the CDR3 is 16 residues. Germline V lookup: CDR1 LNHDA, CDR2 SQIVND (reference sequence). In DNA, the CDR3 is TGTGCCAGTAGTAGGCAGGCTAGCGGGAACACAGATACGCAGTATTTT. This translates into CASSRQASGNTDTQYF.

The chain is built from TRBV5-8 and TRBJ2-3; 8 bases are a match to TRBD2. V dropped 2 bases and J dropped 1; count of bases not matched to a gene: 9. This CDR3 has 17 residues. Germline V gene data show CDR1 as SGHTS and CDR2 as YDEGEE. CDR3 in DNA: TGTGCCAGCAGCTTTTTAGGGACTAGTAAGGGCACAGATACGCAGTATTTT. Translation: CASSFLGTSKGTDTQYF.

CDR3 nucleotide sequence: TGTGCCAGCAGTGAGGGGACTAGGGCACCCCTCCACTTT. This encodes CASSEGTRAPLHF. This sequence joins TRBV6-1 and TRBJ1-6; the D gene is possibly TRBD1 (5 bases). The germline gives CDR1 MNHNS, CDR2 SASEGT. With 3 bases removed from V and 11 bases from J, the gap between germline ends came to 11 bases. The CDR3 length is 13 residues.

This sequence joins TRBV9 and TRBJ2-5, with 12 bases that match TRBD2. With 4 bases clipped from V and 3 bases from J, the junction kept 7 bases outside the gene matches. The germline CDR1 and CDR2 sequences are SGDLS and YYNGEE. The CDR3 totals 16 residues. The CDR3 is CASSPWTSGIKETQYF. The CDR3 DNA reads as TGTGCCAGCAGCCCTTGGACTAGCGGGATCAAAGAGACCCAGTACTTC.

The rearrangement joins TRBV9 to TRBJ2-7, with 8 nucleotides matching TRBD2. The CDR3 runs 16 residues. Germline-derived CDR1 and CDR2 are SGDLS and YYNGEE. The ends lost 3 bases at V and 2 bases at J; junction bases unmatched: 10. DNA of the CDR3: TGTGCCAGCAGCGGTGGGCGACTAGCGCGACCCTACGAGCAGTACTTC. Amino acid sequence: CASSGGRLARPYEQYF.

The rearrangement uses TRBV28 and TRBJ2-7; perhaps TRBD2 as D (6 bases). Trimming removed 5 bases from V and 4 bases from J, with 18 bases in between. The CDR3 sequence is 15 residues long. Germline assignment: CDR1 MDHEN and CDR2 SYDVKM. Here the CDR3 reads CASSASSTGDYEQYF. In DNA form, the CDR3 reads TGTGCCAGCAGTGCCTCATCCACGGGGGATTACGAGCAGTACTTC.

This sequence joins TRBV5-1 and TRBJ1-1; 7 positions agree with TRBD1. The V gene end was trimmed by 4 bases and the J gene end by 2 bases; junction bases not matched to a gene: 5. Per the germline V gene, CDR1 is SGHRS and CDR2 is YFSETQ. The CDR3 runs 14 residues. The CDR3 nucleotides are TGCGCCAGCAGCCTACAGGGGATCAACACTGAAGCTTTCTTT. It is translated as CASSLQGINTEAFF.

The genes are TRBV5-1 and TRBJ2-7; maybe TRBD2 (7 bases). V shed 5 bases and J shed 1 base, with 13 bases lying between them. The germline V gene has CDR1 SGHRS and CDR2 YFSETQ. The CDR3 spans 14 residues. CDR3 nucleotides: TGCGCCAGCAGACGGGGGGCCGGATCCTACGAGCAGTACTTC. Its protein is CASRRGAGSYEQYF.

The V gene is TRBV10-3, the J gene TRBJ1-1, with 8 positions matching TRBD1. Germline V gene sequence: CDR1 ENHRY, CDR2 SYGVKD. The CDR3 extends over 15 amino acids. Trimming cost V 0 bases and J 5 bases; bases outside gene matches: 5. CDR3 sequence reads: CAISESGNRGTEAFF. CDR3 bases: TGTGCCATCAGTGAGTCGGGGAACAGGGGGACTGAAGCTTTCTTT.

As DNA, the CDR3 is TGTGCCAGCAGCTTACTGGCTAGCGGGGACACAGATACGCAGTATTTT. Its protein is CASSLLASGDTDTQYF. The chain is built from TRBV7-3 and TRBJ2-3, with TRBD2 identical over 9 bases. This CDR3 region has 16 residues. V trimming: 2 bases; J trimming: 2 bases; junction bases outside the gene matches: 5. The germline V gene encodes CDR1 SGHTA and CDR2 FQGTGA.

V gene TRBV3-1 (or the pseudogene TRBV3-2) combines with J gene TRBJ2-5, with D perhaps matching TRBD1 (6 bases). The germline V gene encodes CDR1 LGHDT and CDR2 YNNKEL (reference sequence). The CDR3 runs 15 residues. V lost 2 bases to trimming and J lost 4 bases, with 14 bases between them. CDR3 residues: CASSQPGTSLETQYF. In nucleotides, the CDR3 is TGTGCCAGCAGCCAACCTGGGACATCACTAGAGACCCAGTACTTC.

The J gene is TRBJ2-1, the V gene TRBV5-4, with D maybe TRBD1 (6 bases). V lost 2 bases and J 1 base, leaving 13 bases between the germline ends. Germline CDR1 and CDR2: SGHNT and YYREEE (reference sequence). The CDR3 is 16 residues long. For the CDR3, the DNA is TGTGCCAGCAGCTTAGGGGGTGGGGGATCCTACAATGAGCAGTTCTTC. This sequence encodes CASSLGGGGSYNEQFF.

V is TRBV19 and J is TRBJ1-5; D is undetermined. V was pared by 6 bases and J by 5 bases, with 14 bases between. Germline V CDR1 and CDR2: LNHDA, SQIVND (reference sequence). This CDR3 comprises 14 residues. The CDR3 is CASRATVPDQPQHF. As DNA, the CDR3 is TGTGCCAGTAGGGCTACAGTTCCGGATCAGCCCCAGCATTTT. Combining the CDR3 with reference TRBV19 and TRBJ1-5 gives the whole variable domain DGGITQSPKYLFRKEGQNVTLSCEQNLNHDAMYWYRQDPGQGLRLIYYSQIVNDFQKGDIAEGYSVSREKKESFPLTVTSAQKNPTAFYLCASRATVPDQPQHFGDGTRLSIL.